This T cell receptor beta chain emerged from a study of Graves' ophthalmopathy and Graves' hyperthyroidism. Clinicians diagnosed using symptoms, serum thyroxine, TRAb, thyroid ultrasound and orbital computed tomography. This CDR3 is built from 14 residues. Germline V gives CDR1 DFQATT, CDR2 SNEGSKA (reference sequence). V was cut by 6 bases and J by 8 bases, with 22 bases left in between. This clonotype was observed at least ten times. The antigen is unknown. Amplification from RNA transcripts yielded the TCR beta CDR3 regions. An initial RT-PCR round employing HTBI primers preceded a second-round multiplex PCR. TCRdb analysed the multiplex PCR reads with MiXCR anew, one entry per CDR3 protein. The data show roughly 1.1 million distinct CDR3 sequences, approximately 35% seen once. Regarding the study as a whole: This model predicted ophthalmopathy progression (sensitivity roughly 71%, specificity roughly 72%).

Sequencing input: peripheral blood or thyroid tissue (not recorded which). The TCR comes from an adult man with Graves' hyperthyroidism. The chain carries TRBV20-1 and TRBJ1-2, with no clear D. CDR3 sequence (DNA): TGCAGTGCGGATCTAGTCGGTAGGGATTACGGCTACACCTTC. Amino acid sequence: CSADLVGRDYGYTF.